The 12 T cell receptor beta chains below come from one sample, sequenced in a study of shared clonotypes between healthy human individuals. Measured with immunoSEQ multiplex PCR; TCRdb has only the in-frame clones, and not every one. Of 600,000 to 800,000 clones listed, over 60% are singletons. Sequencing was performed on memory CD4+ T cells sorted from blood. Subset reported: CD45RA-negative fraction. The receptors originated from a woman in her 30s in good health.

V gene TRBV15 combines with J gene TRBJ2-7; 11 bases are shared with TRBD2. CDR3 length: 15 amino acids. V lost 8 bases and J lost 3; bases outside the gene matches: 9. CDR1 is LNHNV, CDR2 YYDKDF, per germline (reference sequence). The chain's CDR3 is CATGLAGGSYYEQYF. The DNA of the CDR3 is TGTGCCACCGGGCTAGCGGGAGGTTCCTACTACGAGCAGTACTTC.

The rearrangement uses TRBV30 and TRBJ2-4; a weak D match, TRBD1 (6 bases). CDR1 GTSNPN and CDR2 SVGIG come from the germline V gene (reference sequence). V was cut by 2 bases and J by 6 bases, with 8 bases left in between. The CDR3 consists of 12 residues. The CDR3 sequence is CAWSSGVNIQYF. The DNA of the CDR3 is TGTGCCTGGAGTTCAGGGGTAAACATTCAGTACTTC.

The chain combines TRBV5-4 with TRBJ1-5, with D perhaps TRBD1 (6 bases). Germline values: CDR1 SGHNT, CDR2 YYREEE (reference sequence). With 2 bases removed from V and 1 base from J, the gap between germline ends came to 19 bases. This CDR3 contains 18 residues. CDR3 sequence (DNA): TGTGCCAGCAGCTTTCGCAGTCAAGGGGGTTGGAGCAATCAGCCCCAGCATTTT. Protein product: CASSFRSQGGWSNQPQHF.

This clone was recorded once. This chain links TRBV27 with TRBJ2-3, with 12 bases identical to TRBD2. Germline CDR1 MNHEY, CDR2 SMNVEV (reference sequence). Trimming took 6 bases from V and 6 from J; bases not matched to a gene: 4. This CDR3 contains 14 residues. As DNA, the CDR3 is TGTGCCAGCAGGAGACTAGCGGGAGACGATACGCAGTATTTT. Translation: CASRRLAGDDTQYF.

The chain carries TRBV5-4 and TRBJ1-1; 8 positions agree with TRBD1. This CDR3 spans 15 amino acids. V lost 1 base to trimming and J lost 10 bases; unmatched junction nucleotides: 12. Looked up from germline, CDR1 is SGHNT and CDR2 is YYREEE (reference sequence). The CDR3 protein is CASSLNQGAVFPAFF. DNA for the CDR3: TGTGCCAGCAGCTTGAACCAGGGGGCTGTGTTTCCAGCTTTCTTT.

V gene TRBV6-1 combines with J gene TRBJ2-5, with D possibly TRBD1 on 5 matching bases. Trimming left V 5 bases short and J 0 bases short, with 13 bases between. The CDR3 covers 15 residues. The germline V gene encodes CDR1 MNHNS and CDR2 SASEGT. The chain's CDR3 is CASSWEPGYQETQYF. In DNA form, the CDR3 reads TGTGCCAGCAGTTGGGAACCAGGGTACCAAGAGACCCAGTACTTC.

The chain links TRBV9 to TRBJ2-5, with unresolved D. V lost 0 bases, J lost 1 base, and 13 bases lay in between. This CDR3 is 16 amino acids long. Looked up from germline, CDR1 is SGDLS and CDR2 is YYNGEE. CDR3 loop: CASSVAPASSQETQYF. The CDR3 nucleotides are TGTGCCAGCAGCGTAGCCCCCGCCAGCAGCCAAGAGACCCAGTACTTC. Variable domain in full (rest from reference TRBV9 and TRBJ2-5): DSGVTQTPKHLITATGQRVTLRCSPRSGDLSVYWYQQSLDQGLQFLIQYYNGEERAKGNILERFSAQQFPDLHSELNLSSLELGDSALYFCASSVAPASSQETQYFGPGTRLLVL.

The chain carries TRBV7-2 and TRBJ1-1; TRBD1 matches 8 bases. The CDR3 is 14 amino acids. The J segment lost 6 bases and the V segment lost 7 bases, leaving 10 bases of the junction unmatched. Per germline, CDR1 SGHTA and CDR2 FQGNSA. The DNA of the CDR3 is TGTGCCAGCACCAAAGTACAGGGGGTAGCTGAAGCTTTCTTT. It encodes CASTKVQGVAEAFF.

The rearrangement links TRBV21-1 to TRBJ2-7; TRBD2, as called in the table, went unchecked against the DNA. TRBV21-1 is designated a pseudogene. The CDR3 covers 14 residues. CDR3 DNA: TGTGCCAGCAGCAAAGGCGGAGACCCAGACGAGCAGTACTTC. Translated: CASSKGGDPDEQYF.

This clone has just a few counts. CDR3 region: CASSLGPNANTEAFF. The CDR3 DNA follows: TGTGCCAGCAGCTTAGGACCGAATGCGAACACTGAAGCTTTCTTT. This chain uses TRBV7-6 with TRBJ1-1; D gene unclear. V lost 1 base to trimming and J lost 1 base, with 10 bases between them. This CDR3 has 15 amino acids. Germline V gene sequence: CDR1 SGHVS, CDR2 FNYEAQ.

This clone was detected a few times. The V and J genes are TRBV2 and TRBJ2-2; 8 positions agree with TRBD2. CDR1 SNHLY and CDR2 FYNNEI come from the germline V gene. V shed 6 bases, J shed 5 bases, and the junction held 8 bases outside the gene matches. The CDR3 is made up of 15 amino acids. CDR3 sequence: CASRLSGSGTGELFF. CDR3 DNA: TGTGCCAGCAGACTAAGCGGGAGTGGAACCGGGGAGCTGTTTTTT.

This rearrangement joins TRBV11-2 to TRBJ1-3, with D unclear. The CDR3 runs 15 residues. Germline loops: CDR1 SGHAT, CDR2 FQNNGV. V lost 2 bases, J lost 0 bases, and 8 bases lay in between. In DNA form, the CDR3 reads TGTGCCAGCAGCTTACAAGGGCTCTCTGGAAACACCATATATTTT. It translates to CASSLQGLSGNTIYF.